This is a list of T cell receptor beta chains from one sample in a study of T cells of healthy individuals. In TCRdb, the 5' RACE reads were re-called with MiXCR into one record per CDR3 protein. The table has tens of thousands of distinct CDR3 sequences, around 15% seen once. The source is a human donor in good health. Both conserved end residues are part of each CDR3. Each record gives: J gene, V gene, CDR3 protein.

J gene: TRBJ1-5
V gene: TRBV20-1
CDR3 protein: CSARQGISNQPQHF

J gene: TRBJ1-1
V gene: TRBV7-2
CDR3 protein: CASSLEAANTEAFF

J gene: TRBJ1-2
V gene: TRBV5-1
CDR3 protein: CASSWGQGYGYTF

J gene: TRBJ1-1
V gene: TRBV2
CDR3 protein: CASSEDRVNTEAFF

J gene: TRBJ1-3
V gene: TRBV20-1
CDR3 protein: CSAREVGNTIYF

J gene: TRBJ2-3
V gene: TRBV20-1
CDR3 protein: CSATGTSGTDTQYF

J gene: TRBJ2-1
V gene: TRBV14
CDR3 protein: CASSIRTSGGEQFF

J gene: TRBJ2-1
V gene: TRBV20-1
CDR3 protein: CSASGSFREQFF

J gene: TRBJ2-3
V gene: TRBV9
CDR3 protein: CASSAGGPANTQYF

J gene: TRBJ2-4
V gene: TRBV7-6
CDR3 protein: CASSLGTRGSAKNIQYF

J gene: TRBJ2-1
V gene: TRBV12-3/TRBV12-4
CDR3 protein: CASSLGQAVYNEQFF

J gene: TRBJ1-5
V gene: TRBV20-1
CDR3 protein: CSVIGGLGENQPQHF

J gene: TRBJ2-5
V gene: TRBV19
CDR3 protein: CASSSDVDRQETQYF

J gene: TRBJ2-3
V gene: TRBV7-2
CDR3 protein: CASSLESQGSDTQYF

J gene: TRBJ2-1
V gene: TRBV20-1
CDR3 protein: CSARDTFGGGPYNEQFF

J gene: TRBJ2-2
V gene: TRBV4-3
CDR3 protein: CASRRSLGGTTWLFF

J gene: TRBJ2-2
V gene: TRBV12-3/TRBV12-4
CDR3 protein: CASSLGRRYTGELFF

J gene: TRBJ2-3
V gene: TRBV27
CDR3 protein: CASSSVTDTQYF

J gene: TRBJ1-1
V gene: TRBV18
CDR3 protein: CASSPPLGAYTEAFF

J gene: TRBJ1-5
V gene: TRBV19
CDR3 protein: CATSSSNQPQHF

J gene: TRBJ1-4
V gene: TRBV28
CDR3 protein: CASSSWARGTGVEKLFF

J gene: TRBJ1-3
V gene: TRBV28
CDR3 protein: CASSLQNSGNTIYF

J gene: TRBJ1-6
V gene: TRBV20-1
CDR3 protein: CSAGTGSYNSPLHF

J gene: TRBJ2-3
V gene: TRBV6-7
CDR3 protein: CASRPKGVRPGLAGRGDTQYF

J gene: TRBJ2-1
V gene: TRBV20-1
CDR3 protein: CSARVGVNEQFF

J gene: TRBJ1-5
V gene: TRBV20-1
CDR3 protein: CSARAGSNQPQHF

J gene: TRBJ2-7
V gene: TRBV5-1
CDR3 protein: CASSPAVGYGDEQYF

J gene: TRBJ2-7
V gene: TRBV4-3
CDR3 protein: CASSQDLGPYEQYF

J gene: TRBJ1-3
V gene: TRBV20-1
CDR3 protein: CSADNPGVGNTIYF

J gene: TRBJ1-2
V gene: TRBV9
CDR3 protein: CASSVATGTEINYGYTF

J gene: TRBJ2-1
V gene: TRBV7-6
CDR3 protein: CASSRPTSALAGTYNEQFF

J gene: TRBJ1-2
V gene: TRBV25-1
CDR3 protein: CASSQGSGYGYTF

J gene: TRBJ2-1
V gene: TRBV7-2
CDR3 protein: CASSSSPSSYNEQFF

J gene: TRBJ2-3
V gene: TRBV6-4
CDR3 protein: CASSASGSTDTQYF

J gene: TRBJ2-3
V gene: TRBV5-1
CDR3 protein: CASSLSSPGDTQYF

J gene: TRBJ2-1
V gene: TRBV7-8
CDR3 protein: CASTGAYEQFF

J gene: TRBJ1-1
V gene: TRBV9
CDR3 protein: CASSAGQGVLATEAFF